Sequencing of this T cell receptor beta chain was carried out in a study of vaccination and CD4 T cells after COVID-19. Findings of the study overall: A nonsignificant rise from approximately 21 to 38 was seen in the median number of SARS-CoV-2-reactive clonotypes.

A remark on this clonotype: The antigen is not known. Lacking the conserved final phenylalanine or tryptophan, this CDR3 likely reflects a read error.

The assay that was used to sequence DNA from cultured CD4+ T cells was the Oncomine TCR Beta short-read assay. Via MiXCR, TCRdb re-called the PCR reads, giving one row per CDR3 protein. The top ten hold 20% to 25% of the sample, which has about 12,000 distinct CDR3 sequences, about 29% seen once. The CDR3 runs to 13 residues. The V end lost 3 bases, the J end lost 0 bases, and 5 bases lay between the germline ends. The germline V gene has CDR1 KGHSH and CDR2 LQKENI. Treatment meaning: approximately 9-day PBMC culture with coronavirus spike peptide pools or control peptides (ViraFEST assay). First, ViraFEST expanded antigen-specific T cells with peptide pools, and next it sequenced the TCRs. Every positive PCR date fell between March and December 2020, earlier than the US Alpha, Beta and Delta variants.

The chain has TRBV18 and TRBJ1-1; D is unclear. The source is a human donor with COVID-19. Sample: cultured CD4+ T cells from blood. Here the CDR3 reads CASSPTMNTEAFS. As DNA, the CDR3 is TGTGCCAGCTCACCTACTATGAACACTGAAGCTTTCTCT.